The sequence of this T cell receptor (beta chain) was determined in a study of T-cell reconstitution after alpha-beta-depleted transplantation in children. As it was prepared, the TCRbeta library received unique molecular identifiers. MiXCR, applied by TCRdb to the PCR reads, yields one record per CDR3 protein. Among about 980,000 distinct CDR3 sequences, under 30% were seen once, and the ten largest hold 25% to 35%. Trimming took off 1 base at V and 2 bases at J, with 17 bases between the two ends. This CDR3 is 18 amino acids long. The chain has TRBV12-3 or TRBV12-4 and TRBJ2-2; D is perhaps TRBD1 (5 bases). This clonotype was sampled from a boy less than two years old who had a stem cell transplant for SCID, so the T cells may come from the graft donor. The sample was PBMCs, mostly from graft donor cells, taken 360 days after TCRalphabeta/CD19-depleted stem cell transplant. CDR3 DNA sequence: TGTGCCAGCAGTTTAGGGGCCAGGACATTAGAAAACACCGGGGAGCTGTTTTTT. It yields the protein CASSLGARTLENTGELFF.